This entry lists 8 T cell receptor beta chains sequenced from one sample in a study of shared clonotypes between healthy human individuals (dated by TCRdb to 2019 to 2021). Libraries came from the immunoSEQ multiplex PCR assay. In TCRdb, the immuneACCESS table is reduced to in-frame sequences with V and J assigned. These tables do not hold every clone; where another copy was compared, an unresolved V gene accounts for under half, and the others remain unexplained. The sample includes about 1.1 million clones, with around 78% observed a single time. The ten largest account for 0.61% of the sample. The sequencing input was memory CD4+ T cells from PBMCs. Read against the paper, the sample's cell subset or site label means: CD45RA-negative fraction. These receptors were taken from a man aged 18-30 years in good health. Some clones in this sample may be carry-over from other donors' samples.

V gene TRBV7-2 combines with J gene TRBJ2-1; TRBD2 is a possible D gene (5 bases). Germline CDR1 SGHTA, CDR2 FQGNSA. This CDR3 spans 14 amino acids. The ends were cut back, 5 bases at V and 2 bases at J, with 10 bases in the middle. The CDR3 region has the DNA TGTGCCAGCAGCCCCGCCGGGGCCTACAATGAGCAGTTCTTC. This encodes CASSPAGAYNEQFF.

Worth noting for this clone: Other DNA sequences in the same sample also yield this CDR3. The chain combines TRBV29-1 with TRBJ2-2; TRBD2 agrees at 8 bases. Germline lookup yields CDR1 SQVTM and CDR2 ANQGSEA. With V trimmed by 1 base and J by 4 bases, 2 bases remained unmatched. The length of the CDR3 is 14 residues. The CDR3 region has the DNA TGCAGCGTTGAAGTCAGCGGGGGCACCGGGGAGCTGTTTTTT. Translating gives CSVEVSGGTGELFF.

The chain carries TRBV5-1 and TRBJ1-2, with a tentative D call TRBD1 (5 bases). The V end was cut by 3 bases, the J end by 4 bases, with 16 bases between. Germline loops: CDR1 SGHRS, CDR2 YFSETQ. The CDR3 loop spans 15 amino acids. The CDR3 protein is CASSSGYYGTYGYTF. CDR3 DNA: TGCGCCAGCAGCTCGGGTTATTATGGGACCTATGGCTACACCTTC. Based on the CDR3 plus reference TRBV5-1 and TRBJ1-2, the full variable domain is KAGVTQTPRYLIKTRGQQVTLSCSPISGHRSVSWYQQTPGQGLQFLFEYFSETQRNKGNFPGRFSGRQFSNSRSEMNVSTLELGDSALYLCASSSGYYGTYGYTFGSGTRLTVV.

Of note for this clone: Other DNA variants within this sample encode the same CDR3. J is TRBJ2-1 and V is TRBV7-3, with D possibly matching TRBD2 (6 bases). V lost 1 base and J lost 7, with 8 bases in between. Germline lookup yields CDR1 SGHTA and CDR2 FQGTGA. This CDR3 comprises 13 residues. The CDR3 here is CASSLSGDNEQFF. CDR3 coding DNA: TGTGCCAGCAGCTTAAGCGGGGATAATGAGCAGTTCTTC.

The genes are TRBV9 and TRBJ2-3; 14 bases agree with TRBD2. V lost 0 bases to trimming and J lost 4 bases; unmatched junction nucleotides: 7. From germline, CDR1 is SGDLS and CDR2 YYNGEE. The CDR3 is 18 amino acids. This CDR3 is CASSVGPTSGRAADTQYF. CDR3 coding DNA: TGTGCCAGCAGCGTAGGGCCGACTAGCGGGAGGGCCGCAGATACGCAGTATTTT. Looking up the rest from reference TRBV9 and TRBJ2-3 gives the full variable domain: DSGVTQTPKHLITATGQRVTLRCSPRSGDLSVYWYQQSLDQGLQFLIQYYNGEERAKGNILERFSAQQFPDLHSELNLSSLELGDSALYFCASSVGPTSGRAADTQYFGPGTRLTVL.

This clone was seen many times. Here the CDR3 reads CASSSVSGEQYF. In DNA, the CDR3 is TGTGCCAGCAGTTCGGTGAGCGGGGAGCAGTACTTC. V and J are TRBV28 and TRBJ2-7, with a tentative D call TRBD2 (6 bases). Looked up from germline, CDR1 is MDHEN and CDR2 is SYDVKM. The ends were cut back, 4 bases at V and 7 bases at J, with 11 bases in the middle. CDR3 size: 12 residues.

CDR3 nucleotides: TGTGCCAGCAGTTCCCCCCCCCTAGCGGGAGTTGCAGATACGCAGTATTTT. Protein: CASSSPPLAGVADTQYF. This rearrangement joins TRBV28 to TRBJ2-3, with 10 bases that match TRBD2. J gave up 4 bases and V 4 bases, and 11 bases lay outside the gene matches. The germline gives CDR1 MDHEN, CDR2 SYDVKM. The CDR3 is 17 amino acids.

The rearrangement joins TRBV5-1 to TRBJ1-1; TRBD1 might be the D (6 bases). In germline, CDR1 is SGHRS, CDR2 YFSETQ. With 4 bases removed from V and 1 base from J, the gap between germline ends came to 11 bases. The CDR3 is 14 amino acids. As DNA, the CDR3 is TGCGCCAGCAGCCAGACAGGCCAGAACACTGAAGCTTTCTTT. Translating it yields CASSQTGQNTEAFF.